The 22 T cell receptor beta chains in this list originate from one sample, sequenced in a study of T cell responses to AZD1222 COVID-19 vaccine. The protocol was immunoSEQ multiplex PCR, while the TCRdb copy is restricted to in-frame clones and leaves out a portion. The sample shows 100,000 to 150,000 clones, 85% to 90% of them seen only once. Sequenced here: peripheral blood, sampled 28 days after the second AZD1222 dose. Source of these receptors: an adult who received the AZD1222 COVID-19 vaccine.

V and J are TRBV6-5 and TRBJ1-5; 7 nucleotides align to TRBD1. The germline V gene encodes CDR1 MNHEY and CDR2 SVGAGI. The CDR3 has 14 residues. The trim removed 2 bases at V and 4 bases at J, leaving 2 bases unmatched. The CDR3 protein is CASSYTQGNQPQHF. The DNA of the CDR3 is TGTGCCAGCAGTTACACACAGGGGAATCAGCCCCAGCATTTT.

J is TRBJ1-1 and V is TRBV7-9; TRBD1 agrees at 7 bases. This CDR3 region has 16 residues. CDR1 SEHNR and CDR2 FQNEAQ come from the germline V gene (reference sequence). The junction had 9 bases not matched to a gene; V was cut back by 1 base and J by 4 bases. The CDR3 protein is CASSLVGGRGPTEAFF. The DNA for the CDR3 is TGTGCCAGCAGCTTAGTGGGGGGAAGGGGGCCCACTGAAGCTTTCTTT.

The chain is built from TRBV7-8 and TRBJ1-1; D is possibly TRBD1 (5 bases). The germline V gene encodes CDR1 SGHVS and CDR2 FQNEAQ. V lost 4 bases and J 2 bases, leaving 11 bases between the germline ends. The CDR3 loop spans 14 amino acids. The CDR3 nucleotides read TGTGCCAGCAGCTCCGGGACGGCAAACACTGAAGCTTTCTTT. It is translated as CASSSGTANTEAFF.

V and J are TRBV3-1 (or the pseudogene TRBV3-2) and TRBJ2-2; TRBD2 might be the D (5 bases). This CDR3 has 16 residues. The V gene's germline CDR1 is LGHDT and CDR2 YNNKEL (reference sequence). V lost 7 bases, J lost 0 bases, and 15 bases lay in between. For the CDR3, the DNA is TGTGCCAGCACCTACAGCGGAAATGCGAACACCGGGGAGCTGTTTTTT. Translated, it gives CASTYSGNANTGELFF.

This rearrangement joins TRBV18 to TRBJ1-2; D is undetermined. CDR3 size: 11 residues. From germline, CDR1 is KGHSH and CDR2 LQKENI. Trimming pared 6 bases from V and 7 bases from J, leaving 9 bases between. CDR3 in DNA: TGTGCCAGCTCTCAGTTGAGTGGCTACACCTTC. Its protein is CASSQLSGYTF.

This rearrangement joins TRBV7-9 to TRBJ2-3, with D tentatively TRBD2 (5 bases). Germline V gene data show CDR1 as SEHNR and CDR2 as FQNEAQ (reference sequence). The CDR3 covers 13 residues. V was cut by 3 bases and J by 4 bases, with 8 bases left in between. The CDR3 coding sequence is TGTGCCAGCAGCTTGGACTCCTCAGATACGCAGTATTTT. Its protein is CASSLDSSDTQYF.

The V gene is TRBV2, the J gene TRBJ1-2; 10 bases fit TRBD1. CDR1 is SNHLY, CDR2 FYNNEI, per germline. With V trimmed by 6 bases and J by 8 bases, 6 bases remained unmatched. The CDR3 consists of 13 residues. The CDR3 region is CASRGQGIGGYTF. CDR3 in DNA: TGTGCCAGCAGGGGACAGGGGATCGGAGGCTACACCTTC.

The V and J genes are TRBV24-1 and TRBJ2-3, with 8 bases identical to TRBD1. The CDR3 runs 17 residues. CDR1 and CDR2 from the germline V gene are KGHDR and SFDVKD. V lost 4 bases and J lost 4; bases outside the gene matches: 12. The CDR3 region is CATSDPQRQGYPDTQYF. The CDR3, as DNA: TGTGCCACCAGTGACCCTCAACGACAGGGGTACCCAGATACGCAGTATTTT.

The chain recombines TRBV9 with TRBJ1-6; weak D call: TRBD1 (6 bases). CDR3 length: 14 residues. The V and J ends lost 3 bases and 6 bases respectively, with 10 bases between them. CDR1 is SGDLS and CDR2 is YYNGEE in the germline V gene. CDR3 residues: CASSETGFNSPLHF. The DNA for the CDR3 is TGTGCCAGCAGCGAGACAGGTTTTAATTCACCCCTCCACTTT. Complete variable domain (other parts from reference TRBV9 and TRBJ1-6): DSGVTQTPKHLITATGQRVTLRCSPRSGDLSVYWYQQSLDQGLQFLIQYYNGEERAKGNILERFSAQQFPDLHSELNLSSLELGDSALYFCASSETGFNSPLHFGNGTRLTVT.

The genes are TRBV28 and TRBJ1-5; 7 nucleotides align to TRBD1. Germline V CDR1 and CDR2: MDHEN, SYDVKM. V shed 6 bases, J shed 3 bases, and the junction held 5 bases outside the gene matches. CDR3 size: 14 residues. The CDR3 reads CASSATGYNQPQHF. Written as DNA, the CDR3 is TGTGCCAGCAGCGCGACAGGGTACAATCAGCCCCAGCATTTT.

The rearrangement joins TRBV5-4 to TRBJ2-3; perhaps TRBD2 as D (6 bases). Germline CDR1 reads SGHNT; CDR2 reads YYREEE (reference sequence). Trimming removed 1 base at V and 0 bases at J, with 9 bases between. CDR3 size: 15 residues. CDR3 sequence (DNA): TGTGCCAGCAGCTTGTCCCTAGCGAGCACAGATACGCAGTATTTT. This codes for CASSLSLASTDTQYF.

This chain joins TRBV5-1 and TRBJ2-3, with 7 bases matching TRBD1. The V gene's germline CDR1 is SGHRS and CDR2 YFSETQ. The CDR3 has 17 amino acids. V shed 4 bases and J 1 base; nucleotides not matched to a gene: 12. The CDR3 DNA sequence: TGCGCCAGCAGCCCTTCTTTTAGGGGGCCTCGCACAGATACGCAGTATTTT. This encodes CASSPSFRGPRTDTQYF.

The chain is built from TRBV6-6 and TRBJ2-6; D ambiguous. V lost 6 bases to trimming and J lost 4 bases, with 7 bases between them. This CDR3 has 13 residues. Germline CDR1 reads MNHNY; CDR2 reads SVGAGI (reference sequence). The CDR3 DNA is TGTGCCAGCAGAGCACGGGGGGCCAACGTCCTGACTTTC. Its translation: CASRARGANVLTF.

This clone was observed a few times. The chain uses TRBV2 and TRBJ1-3; D perhaps matches TRBD1 (5 bases). V was shortened by 5 bases and J by 2 bases, with 16 bases between the two germline ends. CDR1 and CDR2 from the germline V gene are SNHLY and FYNNEI. This CDR3 region has 16 residues. This CDR3 is CASSLSASQAGNTIYF. The CDR3 bases are TGTGCCAGCAGTCTTTCAGCCTCACAGGCTGGAAACACCATATATTTT.

The rearrangement links TRBV5-6 to TRBJ2-4; 8 bases align to TRBD1. Germline CDR1 reads SGHDT; CDR2 reads YYEEEE. V was pared by 2 bases and J by 2 bases, with 6 bases of the junction left unmatched. CDR3 length equals 16 residues. This chain's CDR3 is CASSLGQGATKNIQYF. The CDR3 bases are TGTGCCAGCAGCTTAGGGCAGGGGGCTACCAAAAACATTCAGTACTTC.

The CDR3 loop reads CAIRGDSSSYEQYF. In DNA, the CDR3 is TGTGCCATCAGGGGGGACAGTAGCTCCTACGAGCAGTACTTC. The chain joins TRBV10-3 to TRBJ2-7, with 7 positions matching TRBD1. This CDR3 is built from 14 residues. V dropped 6 bases and J dropped 0; count of bases not matched to a gene: 5. CDR1 is ENHRY and CDR2 is SYGVKD in the germline V gene.

The V call is TRBV6-5, the J call TRBJ1-2, with D possibly TRBD1 on 5 matching bases. The V gene lost 6 bases and the J gene lost 5 bases, with 19 bases spanning the gap. This CDR3 spans 15 amino acids. Germline V gene lookup returns CDR1 MNHEY and CDR2 SVGAGI. The CDR3 DNA is TGTGCCAGCAGGTCGGGCCTAACAGGACTATATGGCTACACCTTC. It specifies CASRSGLTGLYGYTF.

This clone has just one count. This rearrangement joins TRBV18 to TRBJ1-4, with D possibly matching TRBD1 (5 bases). The ends were cut back, 5 bases at V and 8 bases at J, with 18 bases in the middle. CDR1 is KGHSH and CDR2 is LQKENI in the germline V gene. The CDR3 spans 15 residues. CDR3 residues: CASSRDGSSREKLFF. Here the CDR3 DNA reads TGTGCCAGCTCAAGGGACGGAAGTTCTAGAGAAAAACTGTTTTTT.

The chain links TRBV7-9 to TRBJ1-2; the match to TRBD1 covers 7 bases. The CDR3 spans 13 residues. V lost 5 bases to trimming and J lost 6 bases; unmatched junction nucleotides: 6. Germline loops: CDR1 SEHNR, CDR2 FQNEAQ (reference sequence). The CDR3 DNA reads as TGTGCCAGCAGCGTTTCAGGGGGAGATGGCTACACCTTC. As protein: CASSVSGGDGYTF.

This sequence joins TRBV7-2 and TRBJ1-4; the match to TRBD1 covers 9 bases. CDR3 size: 14 residues. The ends lost 5 bases at V and 7 bases at J; junction bases unmatched: 5. CDR1 is SGHTA and CDR2 is FQGNSA in the germline V gene. As DNA, the CDR3 is TGTGCCAGCAGCCGGGGACAGGGTAGTGAAAAACTGTTTTTT. Amino acids: CASSRGQGSEKLFF.

This chain links TRBV24-1 with TRBJ1-4; weak D call: TRBD1 (5 bases). Looked up from germline, CDR1 is KGHDR and CDR2 is SFDVKD. Trimming shortened V by 4 bases and J by 7 bases, and 15 bases separated the two germline ends. This CDR3 is 15 amino acids long. CDR3: CATSDPAGPGEKLFF. DNA of the CDR3: TGTGCCACCAGTGACCCTGCGGGGCCTGGTGAAAAACTGTTTTTT.

V gene TRBV28 combines with J gene TRBJ1-2; 9 bases agree with TRBD1. The germline V gene has CDR1 MDHEN and CDR2 SYDVKM. The CDR3 spans 13 residues. The V segment lost 10 bases and the J segment 1 base; nucleotides outside the gene matches: 4. CDR3 region: CATRDRDNYGYTF. CDR3 in DNA: TGTGCCACCCGGGACAGGGATAACTATGGCTACACCTTC.